A selection of T cell receptor beta chains follows, all from one sample in a study of blood T cell repertoires in COVID-19. The assay was immunoSEQ multiplex PCR, and TCRdb's table has in-frame clones only and misses some. The table includes under 85,000 clones, roughly 89% detected once. The sequencing sample was made of peripheral blood. Receptors originate from an elderly woman with active or convalescent COVID-19. Both conserved end residues are part of each CDR3.

v_call,j_call,cdr3_aa
TRBV5-1,TRBJ2-1,CASSPRTSGTNEQFF
TRBV7-2,TRBJ2-7,CASSFRLAGVYEQYF
TRBV4-3,TRBJ2-3,CASSDGLNTDTQYF
TRBV28,TRBJ1-6,CASSLTQVRGNSPLHF
TRBV28,TRBJ2-7,CASSPAGTQAYEQYF
TRBV7-2,TRBJ2-3,CASSFRAGGGADTQYF
TRBV5-1,TRBJ2-1,CASSLGGTSSYNEQFF